This T cell receptor (beta chain) came from a study of T cells in Graves' hyperthyroidism and ophthalmopathy. Points from the study as a whole: Appearing also in blood were most of the thyroid clonotypes expanded above 0.001.

Amplification targeted TCR beta CDR3 regions from RNA transcripts. The primer set for the first-round RT-PCR of the TCR CDR3 was HTBI. TCRdb reprocessed the multiplex PCR reads with MiXCR, giving one entry per CDR3 protein. The table records fewer than 650,000 distinct CDR3 sequences, 12% to 15% of them present only once. Stability of Graves' hyperthyroidism was defined as absent ophthalmopathy progression within 18 months. This clonotype has at least ten counts. The antigen remains undetermined. Sequenced: blood. This clonotype was obtained from a woman aged 40-49 years with Graves' hyperthyroidism.

The CDR3 DNA is TGTGCCAGCAGCCGGGACAGGGGCTACGAGCAGTACTTC. Protein: CASSRDRGYEQYF. This chain links TRBV12-3 or TRBV12-4 with TRBJ2-7, with 10 positions matching TRBD1. V lost 6 bases, J lost 3 bases, and 2 bases stayed unmatched. CDR3 size: 13 residues.